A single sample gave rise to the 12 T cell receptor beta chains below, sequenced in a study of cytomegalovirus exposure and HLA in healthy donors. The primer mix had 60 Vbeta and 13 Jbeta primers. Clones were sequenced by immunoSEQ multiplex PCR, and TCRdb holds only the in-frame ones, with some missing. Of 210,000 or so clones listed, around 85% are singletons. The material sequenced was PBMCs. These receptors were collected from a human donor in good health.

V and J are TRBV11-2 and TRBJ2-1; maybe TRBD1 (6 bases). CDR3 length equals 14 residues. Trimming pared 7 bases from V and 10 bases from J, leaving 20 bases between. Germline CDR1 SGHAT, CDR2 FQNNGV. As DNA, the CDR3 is TGTGCCAGCACCGTTAATCTGGGGGCAGGCGAGCAGTTCTTC. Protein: CASTVNLGAGEQFF.

In nucleotides, the CDR3 is TGTGCCAGCAGCAAGAGTTCAGGGGCAACTAATGAAAAACTGTTTTTT. This encodes CASSKSSGATNEKLFF. V gene TRBV5-4 combines with J gene TRBJ1-4, with D possibly TRBD1 on 6 matching bases. Germline CDR1 and CDR2: SGHNT and YYREEE (reference sequence). The CDR3 has 16 residues. V was trimmed by 4 bases and J by 0 bases, leaving 13 bases between them.

In nucleotides, the CDR3 is TGTGCCAGCAGTCCAAGACTAGGGCTTGGCTCCTACAATGAGCAGTTCTTC. Translating gives CASSPRLGLGSYNEQFF. The rearrangement joins TRBV27 to TRBJ2-1, with D perhaps matching TRBD2 (6 bases). CDR1 is MNHEY and CDR2 is SMNVEV in the germline V gene (reference sequence). The CDR3 has 17 amino acids. The V gene lost 5 bases and the J gene lost 0 bases, with 17 bases spanning the gap.

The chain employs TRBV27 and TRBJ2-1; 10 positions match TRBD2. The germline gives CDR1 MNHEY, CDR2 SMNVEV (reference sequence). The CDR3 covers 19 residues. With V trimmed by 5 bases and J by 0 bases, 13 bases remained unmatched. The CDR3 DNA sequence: TGTGCCAGCAGTCCAAGACTAAGCGGGAGGGCCAGCTCCTACAATGAGCAGTTCTTC. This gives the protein CASSPRLSGRASSYNEQFF.

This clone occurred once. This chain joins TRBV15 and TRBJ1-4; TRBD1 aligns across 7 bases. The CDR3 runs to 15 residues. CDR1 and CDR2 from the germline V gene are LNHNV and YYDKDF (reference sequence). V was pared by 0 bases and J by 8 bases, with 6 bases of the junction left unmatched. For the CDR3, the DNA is TGTGCCACCAGCAGAGAACAGGGGCAGTGGGAAAAACTGTTTTTT. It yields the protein CATSREQGQWEKLFF. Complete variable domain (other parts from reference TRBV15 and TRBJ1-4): DAMVIQNPRYQVTQFGKPVTLSCSQTLNHNVMYWYQQKSSQAPKLLFHYYDKDFNNEADTPDNFQSRRPNTSFCFLDIRSPGLGDTAMYLCATSREQGQWEKLFFGSGTQLSVL.

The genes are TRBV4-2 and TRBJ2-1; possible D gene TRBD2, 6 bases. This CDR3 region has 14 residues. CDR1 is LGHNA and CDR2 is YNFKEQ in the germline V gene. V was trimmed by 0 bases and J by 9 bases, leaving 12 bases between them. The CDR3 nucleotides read TGTGCCAGCAGCCAAGAGGGTAGCGGCGTTGAGCAGTTCTTC. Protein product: CASSQEGSGVEQFF.

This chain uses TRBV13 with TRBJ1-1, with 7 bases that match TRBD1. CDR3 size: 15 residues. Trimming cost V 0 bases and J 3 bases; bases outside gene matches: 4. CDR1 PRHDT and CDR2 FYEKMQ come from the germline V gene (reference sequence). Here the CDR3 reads CASSLGPTGDTEAFF. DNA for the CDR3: TGTGCCAGCAGCTTAGGCCCTACAGGGGACACTGAAGCTTTCTTT.

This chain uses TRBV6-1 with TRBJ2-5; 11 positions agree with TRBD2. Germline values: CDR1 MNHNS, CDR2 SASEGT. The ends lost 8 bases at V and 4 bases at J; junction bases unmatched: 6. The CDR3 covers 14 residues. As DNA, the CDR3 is TGTGCCAGCGCTCTAGCGGGAGGCAGAGAGACCCAGTACTTC. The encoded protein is CASALAGGRETQYF.

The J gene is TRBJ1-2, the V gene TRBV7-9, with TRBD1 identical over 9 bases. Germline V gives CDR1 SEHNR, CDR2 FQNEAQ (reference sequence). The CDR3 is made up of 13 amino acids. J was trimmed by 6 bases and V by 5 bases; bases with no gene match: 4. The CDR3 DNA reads TGTGCCAGCAGCCCGGACAGGGGCAATGGCTACACCTTC. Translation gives CASSPDRGNGYTF.

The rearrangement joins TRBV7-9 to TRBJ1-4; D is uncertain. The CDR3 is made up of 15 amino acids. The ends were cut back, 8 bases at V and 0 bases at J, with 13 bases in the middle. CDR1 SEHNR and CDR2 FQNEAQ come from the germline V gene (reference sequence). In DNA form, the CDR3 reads TGTGCCAGCGGTTCCCAGGCAACAACTAATGAAAAACTGTTTTTT. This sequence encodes CASGSQATTNEKLFF.

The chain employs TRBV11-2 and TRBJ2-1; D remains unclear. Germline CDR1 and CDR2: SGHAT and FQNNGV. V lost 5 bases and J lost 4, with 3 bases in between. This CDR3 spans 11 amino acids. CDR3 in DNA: TGTGCCAGCAGCATATACAATGAGCAGTTCTTC. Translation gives CASSIYNEQFF.

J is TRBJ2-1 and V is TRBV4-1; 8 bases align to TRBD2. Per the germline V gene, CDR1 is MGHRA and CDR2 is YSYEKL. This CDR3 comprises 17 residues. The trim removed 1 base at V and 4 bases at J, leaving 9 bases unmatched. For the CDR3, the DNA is TGCGCCAGCAGCCAAGGACTAGCGAGAGGGTTTTACAATGAGCAGTTCTTC. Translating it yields CASSQGLARGFYNEQFF.